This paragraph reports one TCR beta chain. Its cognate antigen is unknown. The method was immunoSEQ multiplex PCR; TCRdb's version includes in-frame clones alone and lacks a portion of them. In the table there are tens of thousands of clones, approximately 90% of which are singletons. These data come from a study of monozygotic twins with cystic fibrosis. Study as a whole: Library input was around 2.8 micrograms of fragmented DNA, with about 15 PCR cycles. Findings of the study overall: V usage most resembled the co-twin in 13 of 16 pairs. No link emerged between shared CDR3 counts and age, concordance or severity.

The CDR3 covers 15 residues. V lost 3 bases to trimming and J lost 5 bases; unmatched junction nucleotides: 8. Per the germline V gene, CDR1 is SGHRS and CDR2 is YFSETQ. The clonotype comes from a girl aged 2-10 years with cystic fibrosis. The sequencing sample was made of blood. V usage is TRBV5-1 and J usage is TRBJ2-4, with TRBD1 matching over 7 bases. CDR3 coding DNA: TGCGCCAGCAGCTCCACGGCAGGGGGTCAAAACATTCAGTACTTC. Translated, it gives CASSSTAGGQNIQYF.